The next 28 T cell receptor beta chains were all read from a single sample in a study of shared clonotypes between healthy human individuals. Profiling relied on immunoSEQ multiplex PCR, and the TCRdb table lists in-frame clones only, not all of them. The table lists over a million clones, less than 99% of them singletons. The sequenced material came from naive CD4+ T cells sorted from blood. This sample's subset: CD45RA+ positively selected. The receptors shown here come from a man aged 25-40 years in good health.

The V and J genes are TRBV28 and TRBJ1-1; D is unclear. Trimming stripped 1 base from V and 3 bases from J, with 9 bases between. Germline CDR1 is MDHEN and CDR2 is SYDVKM. This CDR3 is built from 14 residues. The CDR3 loop is CASSLSVSYTEAFF. CDR3 DNA sequence: TGTGCCAGCAGTTTATCCGTCTCATACACTGAAGCTTTCTTT.

V usage is TRBV5-1 and J usage is TRBJ1-1, with a possible D match to TRBD1 (6 bases). There are 13 residues in the CDR3. Trimming shortened V by 4 bases and J by 3 bases, and 10 bases separated the two germline ends. Per the germline V gene, CDR1 is SGHRS and CDR2 is YFSETQ. The CDR3 sequence is CASSPDSYTEAFF. The DNA of the CDR3 is TGCGCCAGCAGCCCGGACAGCTACACTGAAGCTTTCTTT.

The chain uses TRBV2 and TRBJ1-5; 9 bases line up with TRBD1. V dropped 6 bases and J dropped 5; count of bases not matched to a gene: 11. CDR3 length equals 16 residues. Germline CDR1 is SNHLY and CDR2 is FYNNEI. The CDR3 sequence is CASSGPGTGWDQPQHF. In DNA form, the CDR3 reads TGTGCCAGCAGCGGGCCCGGGACAGGGTGGGATCAGCCCCAGCATTTT.

The chain recombines TRBV7-2 with TRBJ2-7; D may match TRBD1 or TRBD2 (5 bases each). V was clipped by 4 bases and J by 3 bases, with 16 bases between them. This CDR3 contains 15 residues. Germline V gene data show CDR1 as SGHTA and CDR2 as FQGNSA. The CDR3 bases are TGTGCCAGCAGCTCCAGTGGGGGAAGAGACTACGAGCAGTACTTC. This gives the protein CASSSSGGRDYEQYF. The variable domain in full, with the rest retrieved from reference TRBV7-2 and TRBJ2-7, is GAGVSQSPSNKVTEKGKDVELRCDPISGHTALYWYRQSLGQGLEFLIYFQGNSAPDKSGLPSDRFSAERTGGSVSTLTIQRTQQEDSAVYLCASSSSGGRDYEQYFGPGTRLTVT.

The rearrangement uses TRBV4-3 and TRBJ1-5, with 8 bases fitting TRBD1. V was pared by 0 bases and J by 9 bases, with 7 bases of the junction left unmatched. This CDR3 is built from 15 residues. In germline, CDR1 is LGHNA, CDR2 YSLEER. The CDR3 DNA reads as TGCGCCAGCAGCCAAGATGGATCGACAGGGGTGCCCCAGCATTTT. Residues: CASSQDGSTGVPQHF.

The chain carries TRBV6-5 and TRBJ2-2; 8 bases agree with TRBD1. J was trimmed by 5 bases and V by 2 bases; bases with no gene match: 1. The CDR3 is 14 residues long. From germline, CDR1 is MNHEY and CDR2 SVGAGI. Here the CDR3 reads CASSYDRGTGELFF. CDR3 in DNA: TGTGCCAGCAGTTACGACAGGGGAACCGGGGAGCTGTTTTTT.

This chain links TRBV2 with TRBJ1-1, with D possibly TRBD1 on 6 matching bases. The CDR3 runs 12 residues. From germline, CDR1 is SNHLY and CDR2 FYNNEI. Trimming removed 6 bases from V and 4 bases from J, with 9 bases in between. The CDR3: CASRTDSTEAFF. The CDR3 nucleotides are TGTGCCAGCAGAACGGACAGCACTGAAGCTTTCTTT.

This chain joins TRBV28 and TRBJ1-4; unclear D gene. Trimming removed 6 bases from V and 10 bases from J, with 9 bases in between. The CDR3 loop spans 11 amino acids. Germline CDR1 MDHEN, CDR2 SYDVKM. In DNA form, the CDR3 reads TGTGCCAGCAGCCCAGAGGGAAAACTGTTTTTT. Encoded protein: CASSPEGKLFF. Full variable domain (remainder filled in from reference TRBV28 and TRBJ1-4): DVKVTQSSRYLVKRTGEKVFLECVQDMDHENMFWYRQDPGLGLRLIYFSYDVKMKEKGDIPEGYSVSREKKERFSLILESASTNQTSMYLCASSPEGKLFFGSGTQLSVL.

The V call is TRBV27, the J call TRBJ2-7; 7 bases agree with TRBD1. The CDR3 extends over 14 amino acids. V dropped 4 bases and J dropped 3; count of bases not matched to a gene: 6. Germline lookup yields CDR1 MNHEY and CDR2 SMNVEV (reference sequence). CDR3 DNA sequence: TGTGCCAGCAGTTCCCGGACAGGCCACTACGAGCAGTACTTC. It encodes CASSSRTGHYEQYF.

V is TRBV10-2 and J is TRBJ2-1; D perhaps matches TRBD1 (5 bases). From germline, CDR1 is WSHSY and CDR2 SAAADI. The V end lost 2 bases, the J end lost 0 bases, and 5 bases lay between the germline ends. The CDR3 is 14 residues long. Here the CDR3 reads CASSEQGSYNEQFF. CDR3 DNA sequence: TGCGCCAGCAGTGAGCAGGGCTCCTACAATGAGCAGTTCTTC.

CDR3 sequence: CSVHRWGRETQYF. The CDR3 region has the DNA TGCAGCGTCCACAGGTGGGGTCGGGAGACCCAGTACTTC. The rearrangement uses TRBV29-1 and TRBJ2-5, with D tentatively TRBD1 (5 bases). The CDR3 runs to 13 residues. Trimming pared 6 bases from V and 5 bases from J, leaving 16 bases between. Germline V gene lookup returns CDR1 SQVTM and CDR2 ANQGSEA.

CDR3 protein: CASSHVRGAGELFF. The CDR3 nucleotides read TGTGCCAGCAGCCATGTGCGGGGGGCCGGGGAGCTGTTTTTT. The chain links TRBV5-4 to TRBJ2-2, with 8 bases that match TRBD2. The CDR3 extends over 14 amino acids. CDR1 is SGHNT and CDR2 is YYREEE in the germline V gene (reference sequence). The V gene end was trimmed by 4 bases and the J gene end by 6 bases; junction bases not matched to a gene: 5.

The chain is built from TRBV5-1 and TRBJ2-5, with D perhaps matching TRBD2 (6 bases). The CDR3 consists of 17 residues. The V and J ends lost 0 bases and 5 bases respectively, with 20 bases between them. Germline V lookup: CDR1 SGHRS, CDR2 YFSETQ. In nucleotides, the CDR3 is TGCGCCAGCAGCTTGGGTATTAGCGGCCTTTTTCGGGAGACCCAGTACTTC. Protein product: CASSLGISGLFRETQYF. The full variable domain, in which reference TRBV5-1 and TRBJ2-5 provide the parts outside the CDR3, is KAGVTQTPRYLIKTRGQQVTLSCSPISGHRSVSWYQQTPGQGLQFLFEYFSETQRNKGNFPGRFSGRQFSNSRSEMNVSTLELGDSALYLCASSLGISGLFRETQYFGPGTRLLVL.

The CDR3 bases are TGCAGCGTTGCGGAGAACATGAACACTGAAGCTTTCTTT. Encoded protein: CSVAENMNTEAFF. The chain combines TRBV29-1 with TRBJ1-1, with D hard to call. Trimming took off 4 bases at V and 0 bases at J, with 9 bases between the two ends. CDR1 is SQVTM and CDR2 is ANQGSEA in the germline V gene. The CDR3 sequence is 13 residues long.

This rearrangement joins TRBV30 to TRBJ2-4; perhaps TRBD1 as D (6 bases). In germline, CDR1 is GTSNPN, CDR2 SVGIG (reference sequence). The ends were cut back, 2 bases at V and 9 bases at J, with 11 bases in the middle. This CDR3 spans 12 amino acids. CDR3: CAWSSQGGIQYF. In DNA form, the CDR3 reads TGTGCCTGGAGTTCACAGGGTGGCATTCAGTACTTC.

The chain uses TRBV9 and TRBJ2-1, with 7 bases identical to TRBD2. Germline CDR1 reads SGDLS; CDR2 reads YYNGEE. CDR3 length equals 15 residues. The trim removed 0 bases at V and 13 bases at J, leaving 13 bases unmatched. CDR3 sequence reads: CASSVGPGTNREQFF. CDR3 DNA sequence: TGTGCCAGCAGCGTAGGGCCGGGGACTAACCGGGAACAGTTCTTC.

The chain joins TRBV5-1 to TRBJ2-7, with D possibly matching TRBD2 (5 bases). This CDR3 region has 19 residues. V gave up 1 base and J gave up 1 base, with 24 bases separating them. Germline CDR1 and CDR2: SGHRS and YFSETQ. The CDR3 sequence is CASSLSPPSGYTLSYEQYF. CDR3 DNA sequence: TGCGCCAGCAGCTTGTCGCCCCCAAGCGGTTATACGCTATCCTACGAGCAGTACTTC.

This chain links TRBV2 with TRBJ1-2, with D uncertain. V lost 6 bases and J 4 bases, leaving 12 bases between the germline ends. Germline loops: CDR1 SNHLY, CDR2 FYNNEI. The length of the CDR3 is 13 residues. The CDR3, as DNA: TGTGCCAGCAGCAACGGACTGATCTATGGCTACACCTTC. It yields the protein CASSNGLIYGYTF.

The chain couples TRBV6-5 to TRBJ2-1; 7 nucleotides align to TRBD1. The CDR3 has 13 residues. Germline trimming cut 6 bases from V and 6 bases from J; bases unmatched to any gene: 5. Germline-derived CDR1 and CDR2 are MNHEY and SVGAGI. DNA for the CDR3: TGTGCCAGCAGCAACGCAGGGGGCAATGAGCAGTTCTTC. It encodes CASSNAGGNEQFF.

This rearrangement joins TRBV29-1 to TRBJ2-7; the D gene could be TRBD1 or TRBD2 (5 bases each). This CDR3 has 13 amino acids. Germline assignment: CDR1 SQVTM and CDR2 ANQGSEA. Deletions cut 4 bases from V and 2 bases from J, with 12 bases between. CDR3 amino acids: CSVGVREPYEQYF. DNA of the CDR3: TGCAGCGTTGGGGTCAGGGAGCCCTACGAGCAGTACTTC.

The chain recombines TRBV9 with TRBJ1-1; D remains unclear. The germline gives CDR1 SGDLS, CDR2 YYNGEE. This CDR3 is 14 amino acids long. Trimming shortened V by 0 bases and J by 1 base, and 7 bases separated the two germline ends. The CDR3 nucleotides read TGTGCCAGCAGCGTAGTTTGGGGGAACACTGAAGCTTTCTTT. Its translation: CASSVVWGNTEAFF.

J is TRBJ2-5 and V is TRBV10-2; D is ambiguous. V dropped 2 bases and J dropped 1 base, with 11 bases sitting between them. CDR1 is WSHSY and CDR2 is SAAADI in the germline V gene. The CDR3 extends over 15 amino acids. The CDR3 region has the DNA TGCGCCAGCAGTGAGATGGGCAGGACCCAAGAGACCCAGTACTTC. Protein sequence: CASSEMGRTQETQYF.

The chain carries TRBV25-1 and TRBJ1-1; a weak D match, TRBD1 (5 bases). Trimming cost V 3 bases and J 5 bases, with 13 bases left between them. Germline V lookup: CDR1 MGHDK, CDR2 SYGVNS. This CDR3 has 14 residues. CDR3 sequence: CASSDWSGLTEAFF. DNA for the CDR3: TGTGCCAGCAGTGATTGGTCAGGGTTAACTGAAGCTTTCTTT. The full variable domain, rest sourced from reference TRBV25-1 and TRBJ1-1, is EADIYQTPRYLVIGTGKKITLECSQTMGHDKMYWYQQDPGMELHLIHYSYGVNSTEKGDLSSESTVSRIRTEHFPLTLESARPSHTSQYLCASSDWSGLTEAFFGQGTRLTVV.

This chain uses TRBV19 with TRBJ1-5; a possible D gene is TRBD1 (6 bases). The CDR3 totals 16 residues. V lost 4 bases to trimming and J lost 6 bases, with 19 bases between them. Germline loops: CDR1 LNHDA, CDR2 SQIVND (reference sequence). The CDR3 region is CASSTGPSQGGQPQHF. The DNA for the CDR3 is TGTGCCAGTAGTACGGGTCCATCACAGGGAGGTCAGCCCCAGCATTTT.

Notes on this clone: At the DNA level, this CDR3 is encoded by other sequences in the same sample as well. V usage is TRBV7-9 and J usage is TRBJ2-5, with D unclear. CDR3 length equals 11 residues. V was pared by 5 bases and J by 4 bases, with 5 bases between. Germline CDR1 is SEHNR and CDR2 is FQNEAQ (reference sequence). The CDR3 nucleotides are TGTGCCAGCAGCCCCAGAGAGACCCAGTACTTC. It codes for CASSPRETQYF.

The chain recombines TRBV4-3 with TRBJ2-7; no definite D call. The CDR3 runs to 13 residues. The germline V gene has CDR1 LGHNA and CDR2 YSLEER. The germline V and J ends were trimmed by 0 bases and 12 bases, with 15 bases remaining between them. The CDR3 DNA sequence: TGCGCCAGCAGCCAAGATCCCCTCGTAAGGCCGTACTTC. This codes for CASSQDPLVRPYF.

The chain's CDR3 is CASSRTGYGYTF. CDR3 bases: TGTGCCAGCAGCCGGACAGGTTATGGCTACACCTTC. The rearrangement uses TRBV25-1 and TRBJ1-2, with TRBD1 identical over 7 bases. V lost 6 bases to trimming and J lost 5 bases; unmatched junction nucleotides: 3. The CDR3 consists of 12 residues. Germline V gene lookup returns CDR1 MGHDK and CDR2 SYGVNS.

V is TRBV28 and J is TRBJ2-6, with 8 nucleotides matching TRBD2. The CDR3 is 14 amino acids. V trimming: 8 bases; J trimming: 2 bases; junction bases outside the gene matches: 2. CDR1 and CDR2 (germline): MDHEN, SYDVKM. This CDR3 reads CASREGPGANVLTF. DNA of the CDR3: TGTGCCAGCCGGGAGGGTCCTGGGGCCAACGTCCTGACTTTC.